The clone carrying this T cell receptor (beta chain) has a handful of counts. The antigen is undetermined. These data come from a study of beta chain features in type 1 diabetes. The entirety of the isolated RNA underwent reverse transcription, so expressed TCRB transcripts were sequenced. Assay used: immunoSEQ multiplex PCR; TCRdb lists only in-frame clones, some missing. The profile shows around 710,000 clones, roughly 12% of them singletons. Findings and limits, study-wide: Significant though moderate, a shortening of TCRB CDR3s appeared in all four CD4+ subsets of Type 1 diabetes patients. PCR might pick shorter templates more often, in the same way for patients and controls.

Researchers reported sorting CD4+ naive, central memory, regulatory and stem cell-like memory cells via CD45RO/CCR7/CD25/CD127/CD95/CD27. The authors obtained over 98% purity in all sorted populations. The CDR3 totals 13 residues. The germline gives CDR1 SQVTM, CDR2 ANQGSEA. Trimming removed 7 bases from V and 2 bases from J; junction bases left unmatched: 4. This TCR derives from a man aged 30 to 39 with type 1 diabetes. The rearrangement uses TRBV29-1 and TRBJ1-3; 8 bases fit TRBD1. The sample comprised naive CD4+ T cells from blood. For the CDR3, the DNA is TGCAGCGGAACGGACAGGGCTGGAAACACCATATATTTT. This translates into CSGTDRAGNTIYF.